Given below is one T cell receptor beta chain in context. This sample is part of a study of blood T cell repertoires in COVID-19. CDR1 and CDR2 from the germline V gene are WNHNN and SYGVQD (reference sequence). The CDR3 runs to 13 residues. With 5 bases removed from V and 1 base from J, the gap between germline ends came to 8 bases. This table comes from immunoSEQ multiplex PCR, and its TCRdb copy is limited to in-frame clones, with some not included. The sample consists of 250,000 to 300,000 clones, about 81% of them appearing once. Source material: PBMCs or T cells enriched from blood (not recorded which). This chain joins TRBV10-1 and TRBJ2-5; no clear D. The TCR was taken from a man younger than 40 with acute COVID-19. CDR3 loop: CASSPTIQETQYF. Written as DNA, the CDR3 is TGCGCCAGCAGTCCCACTATCCAAGAGACCCAGTACTTC.